A selection of T cell receptor beta chains follows, all from one sample in a study of tumor-infiltrating lymphocytes in primary liver carcinoma. From the multiplex PCR reads, TCRdb called clonotypes with MiXCR, one entry per CDR3 protein. The table records about 32,000 distinct CDR3 sequences, around 74% of them present only once. Sample: liver tumor tissue from sampling region 4. The receptor source for this set is a man in his forties or fifties with primary liver carcinoma and hepatitis B virus infection. CDR3s include the opening cysteine and the closing phenylalanine or tryptophan.

cdr3_aa j_call v_call
CASSLGSGAYNEQSF TRBJ2-1 TRBV7-8
CTWVEYYEQFF TRBJ2-1 TRBV30
CSGMDSGETQYF TRBJ2-5 TRBV29-1
CASSTEGADTQYF TRBJ2-3 TRBV11-2
CASSAGLLPSTDTQYF TRBJ2-3 TRBV5-1
CSGAAASGSPLNEQFF TRBJ2-1 TRBV20-1
CASSPRVVGDGCEQFF TRBJ2-1 TRBV6-2/TRBV6-3
CASSFEAYEQYF TRBJ2-7 TRBV5-6
CASRFVGGRAGELVF TRBJ2-2 TRBV19
CASSLARRGNQQETQYF TRBJ2-5 TRBV14
CASSLGGGVGTGKLFF TRBJ2-2 TRBV5-1
CASGLGHGLVF TRBJ2-1 TRBV5-1
CSAGWGSHELYF TRBJ2-7 TRBV29-1
CASMTNGRYNEQFF TRBJ2-1 TRBV12-3/TRBV12-4
CAGSPPSGVSGNTINF TRBJ1-3 TRBV7-9
CASSFNCNSYERYF TRBJ2-7 TRBV11-2
CASSYNGLTWAVF TRBJ1-1 TRBV6-2/TRBV6-3
CASGVNRVADTEAFF TRBJ1-1 TRBV5-1
CAVGAASYEQYF TRBJ2-7 TRBV6-5
CTSSGSPAGGVDTQCF TRBJ2-3 TRBV11-3
CSVEDPGGNSYEQYF TRBJ2-7 TRBV29-1
CASSMGGDRGISLSEANALTF TRBJ2-6 TRBV11-2
CASSLPRESVDTQYF TRBJ2-3 TRBV11-1
CATSDMRSSGMANEQFF TRBJ2-1 TRBV24-1
CASCVSGSYEQYF TRBJ2-7 TRBV4-2
CASSLSVSNNEQFF TRBJ2-1 TRBV11-3
CASSLIPGYGNEQFF TRBJ2-1 TRBV4-1
CTRSLDRGGRFYNELFF TRBJ2-1 TRBV11-2
CASSRGQVNIGELFF TRBJ2-2 TRBV7-9
CASSQERRHKRYF TRBJ2-7 TRBV4-3
CASSISGYTDTQCF TRBJ2-3 TRBV7-8
CSVVGSGGAYNGQFF TRBJ2-1 TRBV29-1
CTRSLRPGVGYTF TRBJ1-2 TRBV28
CASTSSWGGQETLYF TRBJ2-5 TRBV9
CVSSLGATPTDTQYF TRBJ2-3 TRBV5-4
CANSLAGHQHQHF TRBJ1-5 TRBV5-8
CASRLPAKPEAFF TRBJ1-1 TRBV6-1
CASLGGGGTNEQFF TRBJ2-1 TRBV28
CAISESEETQYF TRBJ2-5 TRBV10-3
CSVDGHGNTEAFF TRBJ1-1 TRBV29-1
CASSSYSGEQFF TRBJ2-1 TRBV5-1
CASSSQGPGANALTF TRBJ2-6 TRBV28
CASCPPNLSGTDSYEQYF TRBJ2-7 TRBV21-1
CASSENDETEAFF TRBJ1-1 TRBV6-1
CAISASSMTSGGTDTQYF TRBJ2-3 TRBV10-3
CASSLTGGPSDYEQNF TRBJ2-7 TRBV11-2
CVLSVLAGDTGELFF TRBJ2-2 TRBV30
CASTYRGVYEQYF TRBJ2-7 TRBV28
CAGSRDRPTNEKLLF TRBJ1-4 TRBV5-1
CSVGTSAVKTGEQFF TRBJ2-2 TRBV29-1
CASSQEVPYEQYF TRBJ2-7 TRBV3-1
CASSALWDRGICGANVLTF TRBJ2-6 TRBV6-1
CASSAPGANVLTF TRBJ2-6 TRBV2
CVRSLDRQAYEQYF TRBJ2-7 TRBV11-2